This TCR beta chain was documented in a study of cytomegalovirus exposure and HLA in healthy donors. Study in general: The 120 validation repertoires matched the approximately 700 first-cohort repertoires in platform, a later analysis reported. Notes on the study in general: For cytomegalovirus status, the classifier reportedly gave diagnoses with high specificity and sensitivity.

The CDR3 is 14 residues long. Germline CDR1 reads MNHEY; CDR2 reads SMNVEV (reference sequence). V was pared by 5 bases and J by 6 bases, with 16 bases between. Of note for this clone: Its specificity is unknown.

The validation cohort, a group of 120 subjects, included the donors and was separate from the approximately 660-subject first cohort. Repertoires were generated with immunoSEQ multiplex PCR, while TCRdb's copy carries only in-frame clones and drops some. The sample includes about 110,000 clones, roughly 90% of them seen just once. The sequencing input was PBMCs. This TCR came from a woman under 30 in good health and CMV-seropositive. The rearrangement joins TRBV27 to TRBJ1-2, with D perhaps TRBD1 (5 bases). CDR3 DNA: TGTGCCAGCAGTCACCCCGGGACTAGCGATGGCTACACCTTC. Translation: CASSHPGTSDGYTF.